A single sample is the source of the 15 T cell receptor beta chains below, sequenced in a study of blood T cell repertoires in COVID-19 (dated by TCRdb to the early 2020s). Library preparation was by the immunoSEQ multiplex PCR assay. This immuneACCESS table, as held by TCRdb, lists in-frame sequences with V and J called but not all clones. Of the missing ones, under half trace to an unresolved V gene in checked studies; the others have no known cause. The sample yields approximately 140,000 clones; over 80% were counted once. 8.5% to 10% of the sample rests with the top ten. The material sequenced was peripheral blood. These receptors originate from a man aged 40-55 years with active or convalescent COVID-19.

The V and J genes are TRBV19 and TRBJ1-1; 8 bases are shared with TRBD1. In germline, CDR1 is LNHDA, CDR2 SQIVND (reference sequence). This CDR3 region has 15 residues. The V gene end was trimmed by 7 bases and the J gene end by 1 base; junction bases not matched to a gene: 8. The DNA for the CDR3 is TGTGCCAGTACATTGTCAGGGGGCCCGAACACTGAAGCTTTCTTT. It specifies CASTLSGGPNTEAFF.

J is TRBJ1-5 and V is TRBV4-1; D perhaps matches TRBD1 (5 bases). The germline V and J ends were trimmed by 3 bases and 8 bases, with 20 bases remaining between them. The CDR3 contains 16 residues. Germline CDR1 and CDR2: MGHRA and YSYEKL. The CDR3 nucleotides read TGCGCCAGCAGCCAGCAGGGTCACGGGGGTAGGGAGCCCCAGCATTTT. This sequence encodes CASSQQGHGGREPQHF.

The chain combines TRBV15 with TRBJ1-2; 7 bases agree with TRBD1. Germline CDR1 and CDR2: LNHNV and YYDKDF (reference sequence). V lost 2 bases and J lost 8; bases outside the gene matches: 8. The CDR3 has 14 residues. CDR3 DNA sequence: TGTGCCACCAGCAGACGAACAGGGGTAAGCGGCTACACCTTC. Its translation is CATSRRTGVSGYTF.

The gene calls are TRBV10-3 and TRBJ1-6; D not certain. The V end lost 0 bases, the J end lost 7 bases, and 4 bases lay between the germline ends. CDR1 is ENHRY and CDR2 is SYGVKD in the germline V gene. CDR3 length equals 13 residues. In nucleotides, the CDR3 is TGTGCCATCAGTGAGTCGTCAAATTCACCCCTCCACTTT. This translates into CAISESSNSPLHF.

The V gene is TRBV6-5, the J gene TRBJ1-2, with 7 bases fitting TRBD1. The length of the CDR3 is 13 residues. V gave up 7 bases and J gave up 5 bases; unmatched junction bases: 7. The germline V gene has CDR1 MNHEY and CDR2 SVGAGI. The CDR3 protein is CASIGDRRYGYTF. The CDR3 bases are TGTGCCAGCATTGGGGACAGAAGGTATGGCTACACCTTC.

The CDR3 bases are TGTGCCAGCAGCTTAGCAGGGGTGGGCAATGAGCAGTTCTTC. Encoded protein: CASSLAGVGNEQFF. V gene TRBV7-3 combines with J gene TRBJ2-1; D might be TRBD1 (6 bases). The germline V gene has CDR1 SGHTA and CDR2 FQGTGA. The CDR3 spans 14 residues. Deletions cut 2 bases from V and 6 bases from J, with 11 bases between.

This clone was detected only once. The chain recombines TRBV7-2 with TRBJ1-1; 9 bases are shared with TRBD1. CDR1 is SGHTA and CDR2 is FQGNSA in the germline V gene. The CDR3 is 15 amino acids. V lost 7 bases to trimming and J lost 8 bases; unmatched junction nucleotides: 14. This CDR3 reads CASTPFPGQGVEAFF. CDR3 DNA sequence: TGTGCCAGCACCCCATTCCCGGGACAGGGTGTGGAAGCTTTCTTT. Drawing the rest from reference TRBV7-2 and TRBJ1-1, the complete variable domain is GAGVSQSPSNKVTEKGKDVELRCDPISGHTALYWYRQSLGQGLEFLIYFQGNSAPDKSGLPSDRFSAERTGGSVSTLTIQRTQQEDSAVYLCASTPFPGQGVEAFFGQGTRLTVV.

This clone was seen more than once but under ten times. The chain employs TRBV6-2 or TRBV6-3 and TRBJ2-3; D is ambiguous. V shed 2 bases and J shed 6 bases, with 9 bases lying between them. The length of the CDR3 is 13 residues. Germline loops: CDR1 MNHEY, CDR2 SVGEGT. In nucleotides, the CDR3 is TGTGCCAGCAGTTACCCGTTCTTGGATACGCAGTATTTT. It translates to CASSYPFLDTQYF.

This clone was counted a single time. The DNA of the CDR3 is TGTGCCAGCAGCCAAGATCTTGGACAGGGGGACTACGAGCAGTACTTC. Its translation: CASSQDLGQGDYEQYF. The genes are TRBV4-2 and TRBJ2-7; 10 nucleotides agree with TRBD1. The junction had 5 bases not matched to a gene; V was cut back by 0 bases and J by 3 bases. The CDR3 totals 16 residues. Looked up from germline, CDR1 is LGHNA and CDR2 is YNFKEQ.

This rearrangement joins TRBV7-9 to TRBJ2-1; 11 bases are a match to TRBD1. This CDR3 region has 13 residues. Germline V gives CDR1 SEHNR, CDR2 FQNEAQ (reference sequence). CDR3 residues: CAEAGQGGNEQFF. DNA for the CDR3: TGTGCTGAAGCGGGACAGGGGGGCAATGAGCAGTTCTTC.

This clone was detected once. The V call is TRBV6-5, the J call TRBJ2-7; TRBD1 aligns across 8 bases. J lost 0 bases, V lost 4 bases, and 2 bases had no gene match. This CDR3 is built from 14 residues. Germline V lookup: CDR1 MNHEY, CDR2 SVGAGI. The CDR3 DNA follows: TGTGCCAGCAGTTCGCAGGGGGCCTCCTACGAGCAGTACTTC. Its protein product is CASSSQGASYEQYF.

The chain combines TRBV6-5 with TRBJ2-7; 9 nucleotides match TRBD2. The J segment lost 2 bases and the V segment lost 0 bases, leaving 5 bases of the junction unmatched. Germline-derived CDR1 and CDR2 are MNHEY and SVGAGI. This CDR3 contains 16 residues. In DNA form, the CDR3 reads TGTGCCAGCAGTTACTCGGAGCGGGGGGTCCCCTACGAGCAGTACTTC. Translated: CASSYSERGVPYEQYF.

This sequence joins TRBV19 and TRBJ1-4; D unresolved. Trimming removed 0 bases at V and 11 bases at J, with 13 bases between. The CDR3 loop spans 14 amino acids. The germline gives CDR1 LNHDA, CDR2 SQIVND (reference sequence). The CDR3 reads CASSIDRNPQKLFF. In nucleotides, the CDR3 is TGTGCCAGTAGTATAGATCGGAACCCACAGAAACTGTTTTTT.

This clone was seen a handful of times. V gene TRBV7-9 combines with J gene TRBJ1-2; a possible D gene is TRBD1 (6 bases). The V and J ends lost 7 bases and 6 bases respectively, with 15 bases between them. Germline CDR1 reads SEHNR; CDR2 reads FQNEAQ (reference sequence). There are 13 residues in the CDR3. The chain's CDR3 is CASNQQGIDGYTF. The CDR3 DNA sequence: TGTGCCAGCAACCAACAGGGTATCGATGGCTACACCTTC.

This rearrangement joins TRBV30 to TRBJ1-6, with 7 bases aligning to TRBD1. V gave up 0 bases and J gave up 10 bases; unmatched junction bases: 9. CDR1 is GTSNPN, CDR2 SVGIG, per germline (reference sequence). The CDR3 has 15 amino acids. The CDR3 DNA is TGTGCCTGGAGTGTACAGGGGCTCTCAGACTCACCCCTCCACTTT. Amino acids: CAWSVQGLSDSPLHF.